Presented here are 19 T cell receptor beta chains from one specimen sequenced in a study of blood T cells in healthy people across ages (dated by TCRdb to between 2015 and 2016). Library construction relied on 5' RACE. Sequencing was carried out with an Illumina HiSeq 2500. The second PCR ran for about 6 to 11 cycles and used a J-beta primer mix along with a sample-barcoded 5' primer. The public reads were quality trimmed at Q25 with fastp and then assembled into clones with MiXCR by TCRdb, keeping productive beta chains. When rows share a CDR3 protein, they turn into one entry using the most common DNA and genes. The sample table shows approximately 900,000 distinct CDR3 sequences, and approximately 49% are seen once. Roughly an eighth of the sample goes to the ten largest clones. The sample comprised blood. These receptors all stem from a man aged 25-45 years in good health.

The V and J genes are TRBV12-3 or TRBV12-4 and TRBJ1-1; D might be TRBD1 (6 bases). V was shortened by 3 bases and J by 3 bases, with 17 bases between the two germline ends. The CDR3 is made up of 16 amino acids. CDR3 sequence reads: CASSLLLTGSDTEAFF. The CDR3 nucleotides read TGTGCCAGCAGTTTGCTCCTAACAGGGTCGGACACTGAAGCTTTCTTT.

This clonotype was observed a few times. The V and J genes are TRBV12-3 or TRBV12-4 and TRBJ2-1, with D unresolved. The V end was cut by 3 bases, the J end by 6 bases, with 3 bases between. The CDR3 runs 11 residues. The CDR3 sequence is CASSFTNEQFF. DNA of the CDR3: TGTGCCAGCAGTTTCACCAATGAGCAGTTCTTC.

This chain links TRBV20-1 with TRBJ1-1; D not certain. Germline V gives CDR1 DFQATT, CDR2 SNEGSKA (reference sequence). V was cut by 6 bases and J by 6 bases, with 14 bases left in between. The CDR3 spans 12 residues. CDR3 sequence reads: CSARSGVAEAFF. Written as DNA, the CDR3 is TGCAGTGCAAGATCCGGGGTCGCTGAAGCTTTCTTT.

Comments on this clonotype: Its ends do not fully match the called genes, so a read error is possible. This rearrangement joins TRBV6-2 or TRBV6-3 to TRBJ2-3; 10 bases map to TRBD2. There are 15 residues in the CDR3. Germline-derived CDR1 and CDR2 are MNHEY and SVGEGT. The CDR3 region is CACRFGLAETDTQYF. The CDR3, as DNA: TGTGCCTGCAGATTCGGACTAGCGGAGACAGATACACAGTATTTT.

The chain is built from TRBV13 and TRBJ2-3; TRBD2 agrees at 9 bases. Germline V lookup: CDR1 PRHDT, CDR2 FYEKMQ (reference sequence). The CDR3 sequence is 16 residues long. After removal of 2 bases from V and 5 bases from J, the junction contained 8 bases not matched to a gene. For the CDR3, the DNA is TGTGCCAGCAGCTTATTCTCTAGCGGGGATAGAGATACGCAGTATTTT. As protein: CASSLFSSGDRDTQYF.

This rearrangement joins TRBV5-6 to TRBJ2-1; the D is unclear. This CDR3 region has 10 residues. The germline gives CDR1 SGHDT, CDR2 YYEEEE. The V end was cut by 7 bases, the J end by 13 bases, with 12 bases between. CDR3 sequence: CASGRETQFF. CDR3 DNA: TGTGCCAGCGGAAGAGAGACCCAGTTCTTC.

The V and J genes are TRBV20-1 and TRBJ2-6; D gene uncertain. CDR1 and CDR2 (germline): DFQATT, SNEGSKA (reference sequence). This CDR3 comprises 14 residues. CDR3 region: CSPNPFSGANVLTF. In nucleotides, the CDR3 is TGCAGCCCAAACCCCTTCTCTGGGGCCAACGTCCTGACTTTC.

The CDR3, as DNA: TGCAGCGTTGATAACTACAATGAGCAGTTCTTC. Translated: CSVDNYNEQFF. The chain is built from TRBV29-1 and TRBJ2-1; the D is unclear. The CDR3 extends over 11 amino acids. V was pared by 3 bases and J by 3 bases, with 3 bases between. CDR1 and CDR2 from the germline V gene are SQVTM and ANQGSEA.

The chain carries TRBV29-1 and TRBJ2-7, with a possible D match to TRBD1 (7 bases). This CDR3 spans 13 amino acids. Germline CDR1 and CDR2: SQVTM and ANQGSEA. Deletions cut 7 bases from V and 5 bases from J, with 18 bases between. DNA of the CDR3: TGCAGCGCCGCGAGCGACAGGGAGGACGAGCAGTACTTC. Translated, it gives CSAASDREDEQYF.

This chain links TRBV6-5 with TRBJ2-7; D unclear. Germline CDR1 MNHEY, CDR2 SVGAGI. This CDR3 region has 14 residues. The V end was cut by 0 bases, the J end by 7 bases, with 13 bases between. CDR3 residues: CASSYSGQSGEQYF. For the CDR3, the DNA is TGTGCCAGCAGTTACTCCGGGCAGTCTGGGGAGCAGTACTTC.

This clonotype was found a few times. The chain links TRBV28 to TRBJ1-4; D possibly corresponds to TRBD1 (5 bases). Germline V gene sequence: CDR1 MDHEN, CDR2 SYDVKM. The CDR3 is 15 residues long. V lost 6 bases and J lost 0, with 11 bases in between. The CDR3 is CASRTEAATNEKLFF. The CDR3 nucleotides read TGTGCCAGCAGGACAGAGGCCGCAACTAATGAAAAACTGTTTTTT. Filled out from reference TRBV28 and TRBJ1-4, the complete variable domain reads DVKVTQSSRYLVKRTGEKVFLECVQDMDHENMFWYRQDPGLGLRLIYFSYDVKMKEKGDIPEGYSVSREKKERFSLILESASTNQTSMYLCASRTEAATNEKLFFGSGTQLSVL.

The rearrangement links TRBV10-3 to TRBJ1-5; D unresolved. V lost 3 bases, J lost 2 bases, and 8 bases lay in between. The length of the CDR3 is 14 residues. The germline CDR1 and CDR2 sequences are ENHRY and SYGVKD. DNA for the CDR3: TGTGCCATCAGTGACAGTGGGGGCAATCAGCCCCAGCATTTT. Protein sequence: CAISDSGGNQPQHF.

This rearrangement joins TRBV2 to TRBJ2-3; 8 bases are shared with TRBD2. The CDR3 covers 13 residues. CDR1 SNHLY and CDR2 FYNNEI come from the germline V gene. This CDR3 is CATGGGHTDTQYF. Written as DNA, the CDR3 is TGTGCTACGGGGGGGGGTCACACAGATACGCAGTATTTT.

V gene TRBV2 combines with J gene TRBJ1-4, with a weak D call TRBD1 (5 bases). In germline, CDR1 is SNHLY, CDR2 FYNNEI. Trimming took 8 bases from V and 4 from J, leaving 14 bases between them. The CDR3 spans 14 residues. The CDR3 nucleotides are TGTGCCAGCTACGCAGGGCGTCTTAATGAAAAACTGTTTTTT. Its translation: CASYAGRLNEKLFF.

This sequence joins TRBV12-3 or TRBV12-4 and TRBJ2-5; 7 bases line up with TRBD1. The tail of the sequence fits TRBJ2-7 better, so the J call may be wrong. CDR3 length equals 16 residues. In DNA form, the CDR3 reads TGTGCCAGCAGTCTCTACAGGGGACGCACAGACTACGAGCAGTACTTC. It yields the protein CASSLYRGRTDYEQYF.

This clonotype occurred a few times. J is TRBJ2-2 and V is TRBV6-5, with TRBD2 matching 8 bases. CDR3 size: 14 residues. Per the germline V gene, CDR1 is MNHEY and CDR2 is SVGAGI. The J segment lost 7 bases and the V segment lost 7 bases, leaving 8 bases of the junction unmatched. This chain's CDR3 is CASTPGLGGGELFF. The DNA of the CDR3 is TGTGCCAGCACCCCGGGACTAGGGGGCGGGGAGCTGTTTTTT.

There are many counts of this clonotype. At one boundary the junction diverges from the germline segment, which might be a read error. This rearrangement joins TRBV5-1 to TRBJ2-1; tentatively, D is TRBD1 (6 bases). The CDR3 sequence is 16 residues long. CDR1 is SGHRS, CDR2 YFSETQ, per germline. The CDR3 DNA reads as TGTGCCAGCAGTTTAGGGGGAACGAGCTCCTACAATGAGCAGTTCTTC. It translates to CASSLGGTSSYNEQFF.

This clonotype came up many times. The CDR3 loop is CAWSVKAKNIQYF. As DNA, the CDR3 is TGTGCCTGGAGTGTGAAAGCCAAAAACATTCAGTACTTC. The chain uses TRBV30 and TRBJ2-4; D is uncertain. In germline, CDR1 is GTSNPN, CDR2 SVGIG (reference sequence). This CDR3 contains 13 residues. Deletions cut 0 bases from V and 0 bases from J, with 3 bases between.

This clonotype has a handful of counts. V is TRBV27 and J is TRBJ2-5; D call uncertain. Germline values: CDR1 MNHEY, CDR2 SMNVEV (reference sequence). V was pared by 3 bases and J by 0 bases, with 8 bases between. This CDR3 is built from 14 residues. Here the CDR3 reads CASSFRADQETQYF. The CDR3 DNA sequence: TGTGCCAGCAGTTTCCGGGCAGACCAAGAGACCCAGTACTTC.